Presented here are 18 T cell receptor beta chains from one specimen sequenced in a study of blood T cells in healthy people across ages (dated by TCRdb to the mid-2010s). Library creation used 5' RACE. TCRdb names Illumina HiSeq 2500 as the instrument used. A second 7 to 11 cycle PCR used a sample-barcoded 5' primer and a J-beta primer mix. TCRdb reprocessed the public reads (quality trimming at Q25 with fastp, clone calling with MiXCR) and kept in-frame beta chains. Under each unique CDR3 protein, matching rows form one entry showing the most common genes and DNA. The table for this sample lists fewer than 900,000 distinct CDR3 sequences; about 36% of them were counted only once. Of the sample, 10% to 15% falls within the top ten clones. Source material: blood. The receptors shown here come from a man aged 18 to 35 in good health.

The chain couples TRBV19 to TRBJ2-7; D is unresolved. V lost 5 bases and J 2 bases, leaving 13 bases between the germline ends. This CDR3 region has 14 residues. Per germline, CDR1 LNHDA and CDR2 SQIVND (reference sequence). CDR3 nucleotides: TGTGCCAGTAGTCCCCGACTCGATGCCTACGAGCAGTACTTC. This gives the protein CASSPRLDAYEQYF.

This clonotype was counted only a few times. This chain connects TRBV5-1 to TRBJ2-1, with 7 nucleotides matching TRBD2. The J call could be wrong; TRBJ2-7 is a better fit for the DNA end. CDR1 SGHRS and CDR2 YFSETQ come from the germline V gene. The CDR3 extends over 17 amino acids. The CDR3 protein is CASSLGGSGDSYNEQYF. The CDR3 coding sequence is TGCGCCAGCAGCTTGGGGGGCAGCGGGGACTCCTACAATGAGCAGTACTTC.

The gene calls are TRBV9 and TRBJ1-4; 8 bases map to TRBD1. The CDR3 consists of 15 residues. Germline CDR1 and CDR2: SGDLS and YYNGEE. V gave up 4 bases and J gave up 8 bases; unmatched junction bases: 10. CDR3 sequence: CASSPLTGEGEKLFF. The CDR3 DNA is TGTGCCAGCAGCCCCTTGACAGGGGAGGGAGAAAAACTGTTTTTT.

The chain has TRBV7-6 and TRBJ2-7; D possibly corresponds to TRBD2 (5 bases). This CDR3 spans 15 amino acids. V was clipped by 5 bases and J by 5 bases, with 19 bases between them. The germline CDR1 and CDR2 sequences are SGHVS and FNYEAQ. CDR3 nucleotides: TGTGCCAGCAGCCCCGGGGTTCAGGACGGCAACGAGCAGTACTTC. It yields the protein CASSPGVQDGNEQYF.

The chain joins TRBV12-3 or TRBV12-4 to TRBJ1-3; D gene ambiguous. V lost 6 bases to trimming and J lost 0 bases, with 9 bases between them. CDR3 size: 14 residues. The CDR3 DNA reads TGTGCCAGCAGACCCGGGAACTCTGGAAACACCATATATTTT. Its protein is CASRPGNSGNTIYF.

There are many counts of this clonotype. V usage is TRBV7-9 and J usage is TRBJ1-2; 8 nucleotides agree with TRBD1. The germline CDR1 and CDR2 sequences are SEHNR and FQNEAQ (reference sequence). This CDR3 is built from 13 residues. Trimming cost V 8 bases and J 0 bases; bases outside gene matches: 2. The CDR3 here is CASGTGANYGYTF. Here the CDR3 DNA reads TGTGCCAGCGGGACAGGAGCTAACTATGGCTACACCTTC.

This rearrangement joins TRBV6-5 to TRBJ2-1; a weak D match, TRBD1 (5 bases). The CDR3 runs 15 residues. Trimming cost V 6 bases and J 3 bases, with 15 bases left between them. Germline CDR1 is MNHEY and CDR2 is SVGAGI. The CDR3 coding sequence is TGTGCCAGCAGATTCACGACCAGGGTCTACAATGAGCAGTTCTTC. It translates to CASRFTTRVYNEQFF.

The chain recombines TRBV4-3 with TRBJ2-5; tentative D call: TRBD1 (6 bases). The J call may be in error: the DNA end matches TRBJ2-7 better. CDR3 size: 16 residues. CDR1 is LGHNA and CDR2 is YSLEER in the germline V gene. The CDR3 loop is CASSQGSTGFSYEQYF. The DNA of the CDR3 is TGCGCCAGCAGCCAGGGATCAACAGGGTTTTCCTACGAGCAGTACTTC.

This clonotype was counted a few times. CDR3 region: CASSPDPAGQTYEQYF. The CDR3 DNA follows: TGCGCCAGCAGCCCCGACCCAGCGGGCCAGACCTACGAGCAGTACTTC. J is TRBJ2-7 and V is TRBV5-1; a weak D match, TRBD2 (6 bases). The ends were cut back, 4 bases at V and 2 bases at J, with 19 bases in the middle. The germline V gene encodes CDR1 SGHRS and CDR2 YFSETQ. This CDR3 spans 16 amino acids.

The chain recombines TRBV7-6 with TRBJ2-7; D may be TRBD1 (7 bases). V was trimmed by 5 bases and J by 0 bases, leaving 14 bases between them. CDR3 size: 15 residues. Germline V gene sequence: CDR1 SGHVS, CDR2 FNYEAQ. CDR3 sequence reads: CASSAGQRSSYEQYF. The CDR3 nucleotides read TGTGCCAGCAGCGCGGGACAGAGGAGCTCCTACGAGCAGTACTTC. Full variable domain (missing parts from reference TRBV7-6 and TRBJ2-7): GAGVSQSPRYKVTKRGQDVALRCDPISGHVSLYWYRQALGQGPEFLTYFNYEAQQDKSGLPNDRFSAERPEGSISTLTIQRTEQRDSAMYRCASSAGQRSSYEQYFGPGTRLTVT.

Here the CDR3 DNA reads TGTGCCAGCTCCCGAGGGCTCTCATCCGGGGCAGATACGCAGTATTTT. This translates into CASSRGLSSGADTQYF. The chain joins TRBV25-1 to TRBJ2-3; tentatively, D is TRBD2 (5 bases). Germline CDR1 MGHDK, CDR2 SYGVNS. The CDR3 consists of 16 residues. V was clipped by 8 bases and J by 4 bases, with 22 bases between them.

J is TRBJ2-1 and V is TRBV6-6; TRBD2 matches at 8 bases. The V gene end was trimmed by 11 bases and the J gene end by 4 bases; junction bases not matched to a gene: 13. Germline V gene lookup returns CDR1 MNHNY and CDR2 SVGAGI (reference sequence). There are 15 residues in the CDR3. DNA for the CDR3: TGTGCCGGGACGAGCGGGGGACATACGTACAATGAGCAGTTCTTC. This encodes CAGTSGGHTYNEQFF.

A note on this clonotype: A much larger clone lies one base from this, so it may be a read error. The chain has TRBV11-2 and TRBJ2-2; 7 bases are a match to TRBD2. Germline CDR1 is SGHAT and CDR2 is FQNNGV. The CDR3 consists of 14 residues. The CDR3: CASSLVGRGGGLFF. The CDR3 nucleotides read TGTGCCAGCAGCTTAGTAGGGCGTGGCGGGGGGCTGTTTTTT.

This clonotype showed up just a few times. The CDR3 DNA reads TGTGCCATCAGTGATCCGACAGATCAGCCCCAGCATTTT. Its translation is CAISDPTDQPQHF. This sequence joins TRBV10-3 and TRBJ1-5; tentative D call: TRBD1 (5 bases). This CDR3 spans 13 amino acids. The germline V gene encodes CDR1 ENHRY and CDR2 SYGVKD. V shed 3 bases and J shed 5 bases, with 8 bases lying between them.

This sequence joins TRBV11-3 and TRBJ2-5; 7 positions match TRBD1. CDR3 length: 14 amino acids. Germline assignment: CDR1 SGHNT and CDR2 YENEEA. The junction had 10 bases not matched to a gene; V was cut back by 1 base and J by 11 bases. In DNA, the CDR3 is TGTGCCAGCAGCTTAGTGAAGGGGGCGAATGAGCAGTACTTC. Its translation is CASSLVKGANEQYF.

This clonotype was seen ten or more times. A read error may account for a junction end that differs from germline. V is TRBV9 and J is TRBJ2-1, with D possibly being TRBD2 (5 bases). There are 13 residues in the CDR3. Germline V gene sequence: CDR1 SGDLS, CDR2 YYNGEE. CDR3 in amino acids: CASSETTYYEQFF. The DNA for the CDR3 is TGTGCCAGCAGCGAGACTACCTACTATGAGCAGTTCTTC. The whole variable domain, filled in from reference TRBV9 and TRBJ2-1, reads DSGVTQTPKHLITATGQRVTLRCSPRSGDLSVYWYQQSLDQGLQFLIQYYNGEERAKGNILERFSAQQFPDLHSELNLSSLELGDSALYFCASSETTYYEQFFGPGTRLTVL.

V gene TRBV4-1 combines with J gene TRBJ1-5; possibly TRBD1 for D (5 bases). V was shortened by 4 bases and J by 4 bases, with 17 bases between the two germline ends. Germline V gives CDR1 MGHRA, CDR2 YSYEKL. The CDR3 covers 16 residues. CDR3 coding DNA: TGCGCCAGCAGCCTCCGGGACTCCTCTAGGAATCAGCCCCAGCATTTT. It yields the protein CASSLRDSSRNQPQHF.

The CDR3 spells CASSPETGVVTEAFF. In DNA form, the CDR3 reads TGCGCCAGCAGTCCTGAGACAGGGGTGGTAACTGAAGCTTTCTTT. The rearrangement uses TRBV5-1 and TRBJ1-1, with 8 bases lining up with TRBD1. CDR3 length equals 15 residues. J lost 5 bases, V lost 5 bases, and 11 bases had no gene match. Germline V gene data show CDR1 as SGHRS and CDR2 as YFSETQ.